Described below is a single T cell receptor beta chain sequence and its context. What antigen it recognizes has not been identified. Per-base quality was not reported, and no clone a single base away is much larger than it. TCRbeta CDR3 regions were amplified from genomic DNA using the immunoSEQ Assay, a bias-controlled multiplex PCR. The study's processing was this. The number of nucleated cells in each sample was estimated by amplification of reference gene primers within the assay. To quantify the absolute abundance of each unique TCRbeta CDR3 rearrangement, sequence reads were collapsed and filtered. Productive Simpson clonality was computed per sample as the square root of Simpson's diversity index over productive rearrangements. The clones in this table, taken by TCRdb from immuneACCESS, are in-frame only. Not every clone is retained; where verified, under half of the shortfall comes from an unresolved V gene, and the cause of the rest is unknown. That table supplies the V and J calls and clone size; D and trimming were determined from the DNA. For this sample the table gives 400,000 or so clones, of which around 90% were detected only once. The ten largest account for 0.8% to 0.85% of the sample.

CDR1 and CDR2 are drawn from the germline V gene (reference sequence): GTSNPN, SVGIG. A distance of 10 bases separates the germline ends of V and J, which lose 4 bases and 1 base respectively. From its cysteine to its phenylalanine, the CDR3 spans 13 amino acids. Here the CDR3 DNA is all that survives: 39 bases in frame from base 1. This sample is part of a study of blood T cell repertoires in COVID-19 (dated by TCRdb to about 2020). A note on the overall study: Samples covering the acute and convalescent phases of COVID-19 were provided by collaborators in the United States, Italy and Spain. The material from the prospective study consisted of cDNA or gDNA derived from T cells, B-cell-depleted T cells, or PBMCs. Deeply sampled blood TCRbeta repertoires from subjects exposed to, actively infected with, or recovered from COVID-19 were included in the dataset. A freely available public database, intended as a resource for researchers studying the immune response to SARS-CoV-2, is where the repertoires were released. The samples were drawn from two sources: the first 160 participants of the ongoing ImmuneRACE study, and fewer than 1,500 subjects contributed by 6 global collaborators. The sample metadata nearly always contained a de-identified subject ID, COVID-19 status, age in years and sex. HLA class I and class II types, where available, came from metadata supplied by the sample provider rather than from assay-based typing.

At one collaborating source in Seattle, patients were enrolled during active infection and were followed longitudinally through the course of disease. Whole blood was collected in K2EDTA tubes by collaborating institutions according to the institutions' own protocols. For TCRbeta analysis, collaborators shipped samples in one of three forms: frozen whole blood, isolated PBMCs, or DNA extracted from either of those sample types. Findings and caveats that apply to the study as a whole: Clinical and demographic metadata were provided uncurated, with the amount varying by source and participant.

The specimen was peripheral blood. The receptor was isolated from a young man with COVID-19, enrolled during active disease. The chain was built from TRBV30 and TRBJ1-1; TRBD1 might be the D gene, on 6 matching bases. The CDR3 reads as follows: CAWMQGRNTEAFF. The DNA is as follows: TGTGCCTGGATGCAGGGGCGGAACACTGAAGCTTTCTTT.